This T cell receptor (beta chain) was retrieved from a study of blood T cells in healthy people across ages. Total RNA extraction produced at least 5.5 micrograms (per sample) for the study. Using a J-beta primer mix together with a sample-barcoded 5' primer, a second PCR was run for roughly 7 to 11 cycles. TCRdb passed the 5' RACE reads through MiXCR, listing each CDR3 protein once. The table includes fewer than 2,000,000 distinct CDR3 sequences, about 32% detected once. Study-wide findings and caveats: Diversity estimates from one million T cells were considered underestimates.

For this clonotype: The target antigen is unknown.

The CDR3 contains 13 residues. Per the germline V gene, CDR1 is GTSNPN and CDR2 is SVGIG (reference sequence). Trimming shortened V by 3 bases and J by 5 bases, and 10 bases separated the two germline ends. The sequenced sample was blood. The rearrangement uses TRBV30 and TRBJ1-4; D is unclear. This sequence was found in a woman between 25 and 40 years old in good health. The CDR3 DNA follows: TGTGCCTGGAGCTTCGGGTCAAATGAAAAACTGTTTTTT. Encoded protein: CAWSFGSNEKLFF.